Each of the 13 T cell receptor beta chains below was sequenced from the same sample in a study of shared clonotypes between healthy human individuals (dated by TCRdb to about 2020). The library was obtained by the immunoSEQ multiplex PCR assay. In TCRdb, the immuneACCESS table is reduced to in-frame sequences with V and J assigned. These tables do not hold every clone; where another copy was compared, an unresolved V gene accounts for under half, and the others remain unexplained. This sample is represented by 2,500,000 or so clones; roughly 93% of them were singletons. About 0.34% of the sample is taken by the ten largest. Material for sequencing was naive CD4+ T cells from PBMCs. The cell subset or site label corresponds to: CD45RA+ positively selected. These receptors all stem from a young man in good health. Some clones in this sample may be carry-over from other donors' samples.

This chain uses TRBV4-1 with TRBJ2-1, with D perhaps given as TRBD1 or TRBD2 (5 bases each). V was cut by 0 bases and J by 8 bases, with 8 bases left in between. The CDR3 totals 13 residues. Germline assignment: CDR1 MGHRA and CDR2 YSYEKL. The chain's CDR3 is CASSQEGVYEQFF. The CDR3 region has the DNA TGCGCCAGCAGCCAAGAGGGGGTATATGAGCAGTTCTTC.

This chain joins TRBV5-8 and TRBJ2-7; 8 bases align to TRBD2. This CDR3 region has 15 residues. CDR1 is SGHTS, CDR2 YDEGEE, per germline. The V gene end was trimmed by 0 bases and the J gene end by 3 bases; junction bases not matched to a gene: 5. Here the CDR3 DNA reads TGTGCCAGCAGCTTGGAACTAGCGGATTACTACGAGCAGTACTTC. Protein sequence: CASSLELADYYEQYF.

V usage is TRBV7-9 and J usage is TRBJ2-4, with 11 bases that match TRBD2. The CDR3 length is 18 residues. Germline trimming cut 4 bases from V and 8 bases from J; bases unmatched to any gene: 16. Germline V gene lookup returns CDR1 SEHNR and CDR2 FQNEAQ (reference sequence). In nucleotides, the CDR3 is TGTGCCAGCAGCTCTGCCGTCGTAGCGGGAGGGCTCATGGACATTCAGTACTTC. Residues: CASSSAVVAGGLMDIQYF.

The chain carries TRBV28 and TRBJ1-4, with 10 positions matching TRBD1. The CDR3 has 14 residues. The V segment lost 6 bases and the J segment 7 bases; nucleotides outside the gene matches: 5. CDR1 and CDR2 (germline): MDHEN, SYDVKM. CDR3 protein: CASRRQGAGEKLFF. CDR3 coding DNA: TGTGCCAGCAGACGACAGGGGGCTGGTGAAAAACTGTTTTTT.

The count of this clone is one. J is TRBJ1-5 and V is TRBV5-1; 7 bases map to TRBD1. The CDR3 spans 15 residues. The V and J ends lost 0 bases and 7 bases, in that order; junction bases with no gene match: 7. Germline V gene sequence: CDR1 SGHRS, CDR2 YFSETQ. The DNA for the CDR3 is TGCGCCAGCAGCTTGGAGGGGGCCGGGGGACAGCCCCAGCATTTT. Amino acids: CASSLEGAGGQPQHF.

The rearrangement uses TRBV6-6 and TRBJ2-1; D ambiguous. The CDR3 extends over 12 amino acids. The V end lost 0 bases, the J end lost 6 bases, and 3 bases lay between the germline ends. CDR1 is MNHNY and CDR2 is SVGAGI in the germline V gene (reference sequence). CDR3 region: CASSYSSNEQFF. DNA of the CDR3: TGTGCCAGCAGTTACTCCAGCAATGAGCAGTTCTTC.

The gene calls are TRBV6-6 and TRBJ1-1, with D perhaps TRBD1 (5 bases). Germline loops: CDR1 MNHNY, CDR2 SVGAGI (reference sequence). This CDR3 spans 10 amino acids. V was cut by 9 bases and J by 8 bases, with 10 bases left in between. In DNA, the CDR3 is TGTGCCAGTACAGGTTTCGAAGCTTTCTTT. This sequence encodes CASTGFEAFF.

The chain is built from TRBV18 and TRBJ2-1; the match to TRBD2 covers 13 bases. The CDR3 sequence is 14 residues long. The V gene's germline CDR1 is KGHSH and CDR2 LQKENI. The V gene end was trimmed by 4 bases and the J gene end by 7 bases; junction bases not matched to a gene: 1. CDR3 in amino acids: CASSQLAGGNEQFF. CDR3 nucleotides: TGTGCCAGCTCACAACTAGCGGGAGGGAATGAGCAGTTCTTC.

The chain links TRBV6-5 to TRBJ1-1; D unclear. Germline CDR1 and CDR2: MNHEY and SVGAGI. The CDR3 extends over 13 amino acids. V lost 6 bases and J lost 8, with 16 bases in between. The CDR3 region is CASRPPAGREAFF. The CDR3 DNA is TGTGCCAGCAGGCCCCCCGCGGGGAGAGAAGCTTTCTTT.

CDR3 coding DNA: TGTGCCAGCAGCCGATCGGGGGTGCACACTGAAGCTTTCTTT. Translating gives CASSRSGVHTEAFF. The chain recombines TRBV14 with TRBJ1-1, with D perhaps matching TRBD1 (5 bases). The CDR3 has 14 amino acids. Trimming took off 4 bases at V and 3 bases at J, with 12 bases between the two ends. Germline V gene sequence: CDR1 SGHDN, CDR2 FVKESK.

The chain is built from TRBV11-2 and TRBJ2-7; D is undetermined. Germline V gene sequence: CDR1 SGHAT, CDR2 FQNNGV. V was shortened by 5 bases and J by 2 bases, with 7 bases between the two germline ends. CDR3 size: 12 residues. The CDR3 nucleotides are TGTGCCAGCAGCCCCACTCCCTACGAGCAGTACTTC. Translation: CASSPTPYEQYF.

This sequence joins TRBV23-1 and TRBJ2-2; 8 bases align to TRBD2. TRBV23-1 is annotated as an ORF whose role is uncertain. The length of the CDR3 is 17 residues. Trimming removed 0 bases from V and 3 bases from J; junction bases left unmatched: 6. CDR3 protein: CASSQSTGGVDTGELFF. The CDR3 DNA is TGCGCCAGCAGTCAATCGACCGGGGGGGTGGACACCGGGGAGCTGTTTTTT.

In regard to this clone: This sample includes further DNA sequences coding for the same CDR3. This sequence joins TRBV7-3 and TRBJ2-1, with TRBD2 matching over 9 bases. V lost 5 bases, J lost 2 bases, and 1 base stayed unmatched. The germline V gene encodes CDR1 SGHTA and CDR2 FQGTGA. The CDR3 length is 14 residues. The CDR3 sequence is CASSPSGTYNEQFF. The CDR3 DNA reads as TGTGCCAGCAGCCCTAGCGGGACCTACAATGAGCAGTTCTTC.